The source of this T cell receptor (beta chain) is a study of early stage breast cancer tumors. Study information: Under 10 ER+/PR+/HER2- tumors were invasive ductal; a few were invasive lobular. Each sample averaged around 10-fold read coverage. Overall study results and limits: Tumor and normal breast were distinguished via blood comparison in about 90% of the 16 patients.

The count of this clone is one. Antigen specificity is unknown. Each sample had two DNA replicates, roughly 0.48 ug blood or around 1.4 ug tissue. Libraries were prepared by immunoSEQ multiplex PCR; TCRdb keeps only in-frame clonotypes and omits some of them. The data hold some 35,000 clones, with around 68% observed a single time. CDR1 and CDR2 from the germline V gene are SGHAT and FQNNGV. The ends lost 5 bases at V and 1 base at J; junction bases unmatched: 5. This CDR3 is 15 amino acids long. This clonotype originated in a person in their sixties or seventies with breast cancer. This rearrangement joins TRBV11-2 to TRBJ2-3; 8 positions match TRBD1. Sequencing was done on a sample of blood. CDR3 protein: CASSTLRGRTDTQYF. The CDR3 nucleotides read TGTGCCAGCAGCACCCTCAGGGGGCGCACAGATACGCAGTATTTT.